Following are 18 T cell receptor beta chains from one sample sequenced in a study of shared clonotypes between healthy human individuals. Assay used: immunoSEQ multiplex PCR; TCRdb lists only in-frame clones, some missing. The table lists about 2 million clones, 95% of them singletons. The sequenced sample was naive CD4+ T cells sorted from blood. Regarding subset: CD45RA+ positively selected. These receptors all stem from a man aged 18 to 30 in good health.

V and J are TRBV5-1 and TRBJ2-3; 7 nucleotides align to TRBD1. CDR3 length: 16 amino acids. The junction had 7 bases not matched to a gene; V was cut back by 0 bases and J by 3 bases. Germline V gene data show CDR1 as SGHRS and CDR2 as YFSETQ. In DNA form, the CDR3 reads TGCGCCAGCAGCTTGGGTGTGGGACAGAAAACAGATACGCAGTATTTT. Translated: CASSLGVGQKTDTQYF.

This chain joins TRBV2 and TRBJ2-3; D is tentatively TRBD1 or TRBD2 (6 bases each). Per germline, CDR1 SNHLY and CDR2 FYNNEI. V gave up 6 bases and J gave up 4 bases, with 23 bases separating them. CDR3 length equals 17 residues. The CDR3 is CASSMRGRWGAADTQYF. The CDR3 DNA reads TGTGCCAGCAGCATGAGGGGTCGCTGGGGGGCGGCAGATACGCAGTATTTT.

CDR3 sequence reads: CASSPAGGFYEQYF. The CDR3, as DNA: TGCGCCAGCAGCCCCGCCGGGGGGTTTTACGAGCAGTACTTC. The chain combines TRBV5-1 with TRBJ2-7, with 7 positions matching TRBD2. The CDR3 runs 14 residues. V was pared by 4 bases and J by 4 bases, with 8 bases of the junction left unmatched. The germline V gene encodes CDR1 SGHRS and CDR2 YFSETQ.

V and J are TRBV29-1 and TRBJ2-5; 7 nucleotides line up with TRBD2. CDR1 SQVTM and CDR2 ANQGSEA come from the germline V gene. With 6 bases clipped from V and 2 bases from J, the junction kept 9 bases outside the gene matches. The CDR3 has 14 residues. This CDR3 is CSVWGEGMQETQYF. CDR3 coding DNA: TGCAGCGTCTGGGGGGAGGGGATGCAAGAGACCCAGTACTTC.

This chain joins TRBV5-4 and TRBJ2-7; D is perhaps TRBD1 (5 bases). V was pared by 4 bases and J by 6 bases, with 17 bases between. The CDR3 covers 14 residues. CDR1 and CDR2 from the germline V gene are SGHNT and YYREEE (reference sequence). The CDR3 protein is CASSPQGRAGEQYF. The DNA for the CDR3 is TGTGCCAGCAGCCCTCAAGGCAGGGCAGGCGAGCAGTACTTC.

J is TRBJ1-2 and V is TRBV7-8; D is unclear. CDR1 SGHVS and CDR2 FQNEAQ come from the germline V gene. Between the trimmed V and J ends, which lost 1 base and 6 bases, there was a span of 9 bases. The CDR3 is 13 residues long. CDR3 sequence reads: CASSLGLSDGYTF. The CDR3 nucleotides are TGTGCCAGCAGCTTAGGTCTGAGTGATGGCTACACCTTC.

Only a few counts were recorded for this clone. V usage is TRBV5-4 and J usage is TRBJ1-4; 7 bases line up with TRBD1. Germline CDR1 SGHNT, CDR2 YYREEE (reference sequence). The J segment lost 5 bases and the V segment lost 2 bases, leaving 6 bases of the junction unmatched. This CDR3 has 15 residues. CDR3 DNA sequence: TGTGCCAGCAGCTTAACCCAGACAGGGAATGAAAAACTGTTTTTT. Translating it yields CASSLTQTGNEKLFF.

The chain is built from TRBV6-1 and TRBJ1-2; 7 nucleotides align to TRBD1. V lost 6 bases to trimming and J lost 4 bases; unmatched junction nucleotides: 11. This CDR3 has 15 residues. CDR1 and CDR2 (germline): MNHNS, SASEGT. DNA for the CDR3: TGTGCCAGCAGGGCTACAGGGGACCTCGCCTATGGCTACACCTTC. Its protein product is CASRATGDLAYGYTF.

A single count supports this clone. The chain employs TRBV7-9 and TRBJ1-4, with D possibly matching TRBD1 (5 bases). V shed 5 bases and J shed 11 bases, with 18 bases lying between them. This CDR3 has 14 amino acids. Per germline, CDR1 SEHNR and CDR2 FQNEAQ (reference sequence). The CDR3 loop reads CASSPGEGPGKLFF. CDR3 coding DNA: TGTGCCAGCAGCCCCGGGGAGGGGCCCGGGAAACTGTTTTTT.

This clone was seen a single time. V is TRBV5-8 and J is TRBJ2-7, with D possibly TRBD2 on 5 matching bases. Germline loops: CDR1 SGHTS, CDR2 YDEGEE. V was trimmed by 4 bases and J by 6 bases, leaving 20 bases between them. CDR3 length: 15 residues. The CDR3, as DNA: TGTGCCAGCAGCCAAGAGGGAAGGCTACATAGCGAGCAGTACTTC. Its protein product is CASSQEGRLHSEQYF.

The chain links TRBV13 to TRBJ2-2, with D tentatively TRBD1 or TRBD2 (5 bases each). CDR1 is PRHDT and CDR2 is FYEKMQ in the germline V gene (reference sequence). Trimming cost V 5 bases and J 6 bases, with 16 bases left between them. This CDR3 is 15 amino acids long. CDR3 bases: TGTGCCAGCAGCCTATGGGGGTCAGGTTCCGGGGAGCTGTTTTTT. Translation: CASSLWGSGSGELFF.

This sequence joins TRBV4-3 and TRBJ2-7; possible D gene TRBD1, 7 bases. V was pared by 0 bases and J by 1 base, with 13 bases between. The CDR3 sequence is 16 residues long. Per the germline V gene, CDR1 is LGHNA and CDR2 is YSLEER. The CDR3 nucleotides read TGCGCCAGCAGCCAAGATCAGCAGGGGGGTTCCTACGAGCAGTACTTC. Amino acids: CASSQDQQGGSYEQYF.

The chain employs TRBV9 and TRBJ1-2, with 8 positions matching TRBD1. The V gene's germline CDR1 is SGDLS and CDR2 YYNGEE. CDR3 length: 15 residues. V dropped 6 bases and J dropped 3; count of bases not matched to a gene: 10. This CDR3 reads CASTLDRGGYYGYTF. The CDR3, as DNA: TGTGCCAGCACCCTCGACAGGGGCGGATACTATGGCTACACCTTC.

V is TRBV7-2 and J is TRBJ2-1; a weak D match, TRBD1 (6 bases). Trimming shortened V by 4 bases and J by 0 bases, and 13 bases separated the two germline ends. Germline loops: CDR1 SGHTA, CDR2 FQGNSA. This CDR3 contains 16 residues. CDR3 sequence: CASSSDSLSSYNEQFF. The CDR3 DNA reads TGTGCCAGCAGCTCGGACAGCTTAAGCTCCTACAATGAGCAGTTCTTC. The complete variable domain, with remaining parts taken from reference TRBV7-2 and TRBJ2-1, reads GAGVSQSPSNKVTEKGKDVELRCDPISGHTALYWYRQSLGQGLEFLIYFQGNSAPDKSGLPSDRFSAERTGGSVSTLTIQRTQQEDSAVYLCASSSDSLSSYNEQFFGPGTRLTVL.

V and J are TRBV7-2 and TRBJ1-6, with no clear D. With 5 bases removed from V and 0 bases from J, the gap between germline ends came to 14 bases. Germline V gene sequence: CDR1 SGHTA, CDR2 FQGNSA. The CDR3 loop spans 17 amino acids. As DNA, the CDR3 is TGTGCCAGCAGCGGAGTACCAGCGAGCTCCTATAATTCACCCCTCCACTTT. Protein sequence: CASSGVPASSYNSPLHF. The entire variable domain, with the rest obtained from reference TRBV7-2 and TRBJ1-6, is as follows: GAGVSQSPSNKVTEKGKDVELRCDPISGHTALYWYRQSLGQGLEFLIYFQGNSAPDKSGLPSDRFSAERTGGSVSTLTIQRTQQEDSAVYLCASSGVPASSYNSPLHFGNGTRLTVT.

Here the CDR3 DNA reads TGTGCCAGCACCCGTGCAGGGGGCAATCAGCCCCAGCATTTT. Translation gives CASTRAGGNQPQHF. This sequence joins TRBV2 and TRBJ1-5, with D maybe TRBD1 (6 bases). Per the germline V gene, CDR1 is SNHLY and CDR2 is FYNNEI. This CDR3 has 14 amino acids. V lost 7 bases to trimming and J lost 2 bases, with 12 bases between them.

Here the CDR3 DNA reads TGTGCCTGGAGTGTACTGAATAAGGGTGGCTACACCTTC. This gives the protein CAWSVLNKGGYTF. The chain has TRBV30 and TRBJ1-2; D gene unclear. Germline values: CDR1 GTSNPN, CDR2 SVGIG (reference sequence). The CDR3 is 13 residues long. Trimming removed 0 bases at V and 7 bases at J, with 12 bases between.

This clone was detected a few times. This chain links TRBV7-9 with TRBJ1-6; the D is unclear. The germline V gene has CDR1 SEHNR and CDR2 FQNEAQ (reference sequence). The CDR3 is made up of 13 amino acids. Trimming stripped 5 bases from V and 7 bases from J, with 9 bases between. CDR3 protein: CASSPAGNSPLHF. DNA of the CDR3: TGTGCCAGCAGCCCAGCTGGGAATTCACCCCTCCACTTT.